This T cell receptor beta chain was captured in a study of blood T cell repertoires in COVID-19. Sequencing used immunoSEQ multiplex PCR; TCRdb keeps in-frame clones, though not all of them. Of roughly 100,000 clones in the sample, more than 85% were seen once. Germline V lookup: CDR1 PRHDT, CDR2 FYEKMQ (reference sequence). This CDR3 comprises 16 residues. V shed 6 bases and J 0 bases; nucleotides not matched to a gene: 4. Sequenced input: peripheral blood. This receptor was taken from a human donor in a cohort sampled during active COVID-19. This chain links TRBV13 with TRBJ2-7; TRBD2 matches 14 bases. This chain's CDR3 is CASSSGLAGVSYEQYF. Written as DNA, the CDR3 is TGTGCCAGCAGTTCGGGACTAGCGGGAGTCTCCTACGAGCAGTACTTC.